This T cell receptor (beta chain) appears in the sequencing data of a study of cytomegalovirus exposure and HLA in healthy donors. General study findings and limits: Cytomegalovirus status, reportedly, was diagnosed with high specificity and sensitivity by the classifier. The authors reported that TCR beta sequences could predict HLA-A and HLA-B alleles. These predictions were accurate for most subjects in the first cohort. What a later analysis reportedly showed was that an Asian-associated ancestry cluster had fewer N-insertions than the 666-donor mean. Sequence variants that were highly shared formed a cluster that was likely a sequencing artifact.

As to this clone: Antigen unknown.

The PCR contained 60 Vbeta and 13 Jbeta primers. Method: immunoSEQ multiplex PCR; TCRdb's copy keeps in-frame clones and lacks some. This sample's table has fewer than 150,000 clones. This CDR3 has 17 residues. Per germline, CDR1 LGHNA and CDR2 YNFKEQ. Unmatched junction bases numbered 5, after V lost 0 bases and J lost 0 bases. The chain has TRBV4-2 and TRBJ1-3; 7 nucleotides align to TRBD1. Sample: PBMCs. The clonotype comes from a man younger than 30 in good health and CMV-seronegative. Written as DNA, the CDR3 is TGTGCCAGCAGCCAAGAAGGGGGCAGCTCCTCTGGAAACACCATATATTTT. It codes for CASSQEGGSSSGNTIYF.